This is a list of T cell receptor beta chains from one sample in a study of CD8 T cells in Susac syndrome. TCRdb reprocessed the immunoSEQ multiplex PCR reads with MiXCR, giving one entry per CDR3 protein. The sample lists about 200,000 distinct CDR3 sequences; roughly nine tenths were seen once. The specimen sequenced was CD8+ T cells from PBMCs. The receptors here all came from a human donor with multiple sclerosis. The CDR3 runs from the conserved cysteine through the conserved F or W. D genes are given only for firm matches. The size entry is marked missing in some rows and otherwise reads once, few, many or a size class.

J | D | size | V | DNA | CDR3
TRBJ1-3 | . | . | TRBV4-1 | TGCGCCAGCACACTTACGGAGGGGAGGACGGCTGGAAACACCATATATTTT | CASTLTEGRTAGNTIYF
TRBJ2-1 | . | . | TRBV29-1 | TGCAGCGTTGCTTGGGGATTCAATCCCAATGAGCAGTTCTTC | CSVAWGFNPNEQFF
TRBJ1-2 | TRBD1 | once | TRBV4-3 | TGCGCCAGCAGCCAAAACGACAGGGGGTTTGGCTACACCTTC | CASSQNDRGFGYTF
TRBJ2-7 | TRBD2 | . | TRBV5-6 | TGTGCCAGCAGCTTGGAAGGTAGCGGGATTGACCCCACCTACGAGCAGTACTTC | CASSLEGSGIDPTYEQYF
TRBJ2-7 | . | . | TRBV7-2 | TGTGCCAGCAGCGAGACCTGGGGTGAGCAGTACTTC | CASSETWGEQYF
TRBJ1-5 | . | . | TRBV4-1 | TGCGCCAGCAGCCAAGTAACGGGGAATCAGCCCCAGCATTTT | CASSQVTGNQPQHF
TRBJ2-3 | TRBD2 | . | TRBV4-3 | TGCGCCAGCAGCCAAGATACGGGGGGGACCGGAGATACGCAGTATTTT | CASSQDTGGTGDTQYF
TRBJ2-7 | TRBD1 | . | TRBV20-1 | TGCAGTGCTAGAGATTGGGGAGCAGGGGGAGAGCAGTACTTC | CSARDWGAGGEQYF
TRBJ2-3 | . | . | TRBV6-6 | TGTGCCAGCAGTTACGGGGCGAGCACAGATACGCAGTATTTT | CASSYGASTDTQYF
TRBJ2-4 | . | . | TRBV3-1 | TGTGCCAGCAGCCGGGACGGAGAAAACATTCAGTACTTC | CASSRDGENIQYF
TRBJ2-1 | TRBD1 | . | TRBV7-2 | TGTGCCAGCAGCCCCAACGCCGGGACAGACTACAATGAGCAGTTCTTC | CASSPNAGTDYNEQFF
TRBJ1-2 | TRBD1 | . | TRBV2 | TGTGCCAGCAGTGAAGACAGGGGTTTGGAAGGCTACACCTTC | CASSEDRGLEGYTF
TRBJ2-2 | . | . | TRBV12-3/TRBV12-4 | TGTGCCAGCAGTTCCAGGGTTTCCGGGGAGCTGTTTTTT | CASSSRVSGELFF
TRBJ2-7 | . | . | TRBV29-1 | TGCAGCGTTGAACAGGTCGTCGAAGGTCAGGAAAACTACGAGCAGTACTTC | CSVEQVVEGQENYEQYF
TRBJ1-1 | . | . | TRBV2 | TGTGCCAGCAGTGAAGCAGACAACACTGAAGCTTTCTTT | CASSEADNTEAFF
TRBJ2-7 | TRBD2 | . | TRBV6-5 | TGTGCCAGCAGTTACTCACCACTAGCGGGAGATCTCGAGCAGTACTTC | CASSYSPLAGDLEQYF
TRBJ2-3 | . | . | TRBV30 | TGTGCCTGGAATCCTACGGGCGGGACAGAGGGGTATTTT | CAWNPTGGTEGYF
TRBJ1-4 | TRBD1 | . | TRBV13 | TGTGCCAGCAGCGCGACGGGACAGGGGAACGAAAAACTGTTTTTT | CASSATGQGNEKLFF
TRBJ2-6 | TRBD1 | . | TRBV9 | TGTGCCAGCAGCGCGGGACAGACGATCTCTGGGGCCAACGTCCTGACTTTC | CASSAGQTISGANVLTF
TRBJ1-2 | TRBD1 | . | TRBV12-3/TRBV12-4 | TGTGCCAGCAGTTCCCGGCAGGGGGGTGGCTACACCTTC | CASSSRQGGGYTF
TRBJ2-1 | . | . | TRBV20-1 | TGCAGTGCTGAGGAGGGGGGCATAGTGAGCTCCTACAATGAGCAGTTCTTC | CSAEEGGIVSSYNEQFF
TRBJ1-2 | TRBD1 | . | TRBV13 | TGTGCCAGCAGCCGCCAGGACAGGGGTAACTATGGCTACACCTTC | CASSRQDRGNYGYTF
TRBJ2-5 | TRBD2 | . | TRBV7-9 | TGTGCCAGCAGCCCCAGCGGGGGGAGCCAAGAGACCCAGTACTTC | CASSPSGGSQETQYF
TRBJ2-7 | . | . | TRBV12-5 | TGTGCTAGTGGTAACCCGGACAGACTCTACGAGCAGTACTTC | CASGNPDRLYEQYF
TRBJ2-3 | . | . | TRBV15 | TGTGCCACCAGCAGAGATTCCGCGACTAGCACAGATACGCAGTATTTT | CATSRDSATSTDTQYF
TRBJ2-1 | . | few | TRBV7-9 | TGTGCCAGCAGCTTAGTGGGACTTAATGAGCAGTTCTTC | CASSLVGLNEQFF
TRBJ2-1 | TRBD2 | once | TRBV3-1 | TGTGCCAGCAGCCAAGATCTGCGGGAGAAAGGTTGGAATGAGCAGTTCTTC | CASSQDLREKGWNEQFF
TRBJ2-7 | . | . | TRBV6-1 | TGTGCCAGCAGCCGACGAAGCTCCTACGAGCAGTACTTC | CASSRRSSYEQYF
TRBJ1-2 | . | . | TRBV7-9 | TGTGCCAGCAGCCTATCGGGGGGCTACACCTTC | CASSLSGGYTF
TRBJ1-2 | . | . | TRBV14 | TGTGCCAGCAGCCCCTATACAGGAGCTAACTATGGCTACACCTTC | CASSPYTGANYGYTF
TRBJ2-5 | . | . | TRBV5-6 | TGTGCCAGCAGCGAGGGGTGGGCCAGCGGAGAGACCCAGTACTTC | CASSEGWASGETQYF
TRBJ2-5 | . | . | TRBV3-1 | TGTGCCAGCAGCCACATACGGCGGGTGGAGACCCAGTACTTC | CASSHIRRVETQYF
TRBJ2-7 | TRBD1 | . | TRBV25-1 | TGTGCCAGCACACAGGGGCTCGAGCAGTACTTC | CASTQGLEQYF
TRBJ2-2 | . | . | TRBV19 | TGTGCCAGTAGTTTCGCGGCGAACACCGGGGAGCTGTTTTTT | CASSFAANTGELFF
TRBJ2-5 | . | . | TRBV6-6 | TGTGCCAGCAGTTATACTAGCTTGGAGACCCAGTACTTC | CASSYTSLETQYF
TRBJ2-1 | . | . | TRBV20-1 | TGCAGTGCTAGAGTAGGGTCCCATGAGCAGTTCTTC | CSARVGSHEQFF
TRBJ2-1 | TRBD1 | once | TRBV5-4 | TGTGCCAGCAGCTTGGATCCGTGGGACAGGGAGATCTACGTTGAGCAGTTCTTC | CASSLDPWDREIYVEQFF
TRBJ2-7 | . | . | TRBV9 | TGTGCCAGCAGCGTAGGGGCAGGCGAGAACGAGCAGTACTTC | CASSVGAGENEQYF
TRBJ2-2 | . | . | TRBV27 | TGTGCCAGCAGTTACCGTGGCGGGGAGCTGTTTTTT | CASSYRGGELFF
TRBJ2-1 | TRBD2 | . | TRBV7-3 | TGTGCCAGCAGTCGCATAGCGGGGGGTTACAATGAGCAGTTCTTC | CASSRIAGGYNEQFF
TRBJ2-1 | TRBD1 | . | TRBV30 | TGTGCCTGGGAACCGGGACAGGGGAGGTTTACTGAGCAGTTCTTC | CAWEPGQGRFTEQFF
TRBJ2-1 | . | . | TRBV9 | TGTGCCAGCAGCGGCCGGCCCGGGGACAATGAGCAGTTCTTC | CASSGRPGDNEQFF
TRBJ2-7 | . | few | TRBV27 | TGTGCCAGCAGTTATCTAGGTTACGAGCAGTACTTC | CASSYLGYEQYF
TRBJ2-1 | TRBD2 | once | TRBV7-3 | TGTGCCAGCAGCCGCCGGGTAAGCGGGGGGGCCGGCTACAATGAGCAGTTCTTC | CASSRRVSGGAGYNEQFF
TRBJ2-2 | . | . | TRBV29-1 | TGCAGCGTTGTACGGGGTGGGGAGCTGTTTTTT | CSVVRGGELFF
TRBJ2-1 | TRBD2 | . | TRBV9 | TGTGCCAGCCCCTTGTTCAGCGGGAAAAGGAGCTCCTACAATGAGCAGTTCTTC | CASPLFSGKRSSYNEQFF
TRBJ2-5 | . | . | TRBV24-1 | TGTGCCACCAGTGACCCTCCGACAAACACCGCCCAAGAGACCCAGTACTTC | CATSDPPTNTAQETQYF
TRBJ2-3 | TRBD2 | . | TRBV9 | TGTGCCAGCAGCGTAGTAGCGGGCAGGGATACGCAGTATTTT | CASSVVAGRDTQYF
TRBJ1-1 | . | . | TRBV2 | TGTGCCAGCAGGAGGGGCGAAGCTTTCTTT | CASRRGEAFF
TRBJ1-2 | . | . | TRBV7-2 | TGTGCCAGCAGCTTAGCAGGGACACGTTATTCCTATGGCTACACCTTC | CASSLAGTRYSYGYTF
TRBJ1-1 | TRBD1 | once | TRBV4-1 | TGCGCCAGCAGCCTCACAGGGGGCAATGAAGCTTTCTTT | CASSLTGGNEAFF
TRBJ2-7 | . | . | TRBV20-1 | TGCAGTGCTAGAGATCGTATGCAGTACGAGCAGTACTTC | CSARDRMQYEQYF
TRBJ1-5 | . | once | TRBV30 | TGTGCCTGGAGTGTACAAGGTTTGGGGAGTCAGCCCCAGCATTTT | CAWSVQGLGSQPQHF
TRBJ2-5 | . | . | TRBV11-2 | TGTGCCAGCAGCTCAGTGAGGGCGGAGACCCAGTACTTC | CASSSVRAETQYF
TRBJ2-3 | TRBD1 | . | TRBV2 | TGTGCCAGCGATGATACAGGGGGCCCGACCACAGATACGCAGTATTTT | CASDDTGGPTTDTQYF